What follows are 28 T cell receptor beta chains derived from one specimen sequenced in a study of blood T cell repertoires in COVID-19. Profiled with immunoSEQ multiplex PCR; TCRdb holds only in-frame clones, not every one. The sample records roughly 32,000 clones, roughly nine tenths being singletons. Sequencing used peripheral blood. These receptors all stem from a man in his 60s with acute or convalescent COVID-19.

The gene calls are TRBV18 and TRBJ2-1, with 7 bases fitting TRBD2. From germline, CDR1 is KGHSH and CDR2 LQKENI. After removal of 2 bases from V and 4 bases from J, the junction contained 17 bases not matched to a gene. This CDR3 is 19 amino acids long. CDR3 nucleotide sequence: TGTGCCAGCTCACCAAGGGATAGGGGTGGAGCGGGACCGTACAATGAGCAGTTCTTC. Translation: CASSPRDRGGAGPYNEQFF.

The chain employs TRBV18 and TRBJ1-1; D is possibly TRBD1 (6 bases). CDR3 length: 13 amino acids. CDR1 is KGHSH, CDR2 LQKENI, per germline. V was trimmed by 4 bases and J by 4 bases, leaving 10 bases between them. In DNA form, the CDR3 reads TGTGCCAGCTCACACGGACAGTTCACTGAAGCTTTCTTT. It is translated as CASSHGQFTEAFF.

This chain uses TRBV7-2 with TRBJ1-5; D perhaps matches TRBD1 (5 bases). V was pared by 5 bases and J by 0 bases, with 8 bases between. The germline CDR1 and CDR2 sequences are SGHTA and FQGNSA. The CDR3 length is 14 residues. The CDR3 DNA sequence: TGTGCCAGCAGCGCCACAGGTAGCAATCAGCCCCAGCATTTT. Protein sequence: CASSATGSNQPQHF.

J is TRBJ1-1 and V is TRBV5-1; no definite D call. The germline CDR1 and CDR2 sequences are SGHRS and YFSETQ. The CDR3 is 13 amino acids. Trimming removed 5 bases at V and 0 bases at J, with 8 bases between. The CDR3 sequence: CASRKRMNTEAFF. The CDR3 region has the DNA TGCGCCAGCAGAAAGCGGATGAACACTGAAGCTTTCTTT.

The V gene is TRBV4-1, the J gene TRBJ2-2; TRBD2 matches 12 bases. V gave up 7 bases and J gave up 7 bases; unmatched junction bases: 16. Germline loops: CDR1 MGHRA, CDR2 YSYEKL. The CDR3 sequence is 18 residues long. The CDR3 region has the DNA TGCGCCAGCACCCCCCGGGAGCTAGCGGGAGGGCCAGACGGGGAGCTGTTTTTT. It is translated as CASTPRELAGGPDGELFF.

V is TRBV23-1 and J is TRBJ2-6; a possible D gene is TRBD2 (6 bases). TRBV23-1 belongs to the ORF category, with a function that is uncertain. This CDR3 comprises 14 residues. Trimming removed 7 bases from V and 0 bases from J, with 7 bases in between. CDR3 region: CASMRDSGANVLTF. The CDR3 nucleotides are TGCGCCAGCATGCGGGACTCTGGGGCCAACGTCCTGACTTTC.

Worth noting for this clone: Other nucleotide sequences from this sample produce the same CDR3. The V gene is TRBV9, the J gene TRBJ1-1; 9 bases are shared with TRBD1. The CDR3 loop spans 15 amino acids. The trim removed 2 bases at V and 1 base at J, leaving 3 bases unmatched. Germline CDR1 reads SGDLS; CDR2 reads YYNGEE. This CDR3 is CASSVGQGSNTEAFF. DNA for the CDR3: TGTGCCAGCAGCGTTGGACAGGGGTCGAACACTGAAGCTTTCTTT. The variable domain in full, completed from reference TRBV9 and TRBJ1-1, reads DSGVTQTPKHLITATGQRVTLRCSPRSGDLSVYWYQQSLDQGLQFLIQYYNGEERAKGNILERFSAQQFPDLHSELNLSSLELGDSALYFCASSVGQGSNTEAFFGQGTRLTVV.

A single count supports this clone. V and J are TRBV6-5 and TRBJ2-7; D is unclear. This CDR3 is built from 12 residues. Germline assignment: CDR1 MNHEY and CDR2 SVGAGI. V was shortened by 4 bases and J by 4 bases, with 8 bases between the two germline ends. In DNA, the CDR3 is TGTGCCAGCAGTTGTCGAGAGTACGAGCAGTACGTC. Translation: CASSCREYEQYV.

The J gene is TRBJ2-3, the V gene TRBV19; 9 bases agree with TRBD2. Trimming removed 1 base from V and 0 bases from J; junction bases left unmatched: 2. Germline V gives CDR1 LNHDA, CDR2 SQIVND (reference sequence). The CDR3 consists of 16 residues. CDR3 sequence reads: CASSIGLAASTDTQYF. In DNA, the CDR3 is TGTGCCAGTAGTATAGGACTAGCGGCTAGCACAGATACGCAGTATTTT.

The V gene is TRBV6-5, the J gene TRBJ1-6; D is ambiguous. Trimming removed 2 bases at V and 10 bases at J, with 12 bases between. The germline V gene has CDR1 MNHEY and CDR2 SVGAGI. This CDR3 region has 14 residues. In DNA, the CDR3 is TGTGCCAGCAGTTACGACGGGAGGAAATCACCCCTCCACTTT. The encoded protein is CASSYDGRKSPLHF.

The chain uses TRBV11-3 and TRBJ2-7; maybe TRBD1 (5 bases). Germline CDR1 reads SGHNT; CDR2 reads YENEEA. V shed 1 base and J shed 3 bases, with 10 bases lying between them. The CDR3 sequence is 14 residues long. CDR3 residues: CASSLGQGIYEQYV. The CDR3 DNA is TGTGCCAGCAGCTTAGGGCAGGGTATCTACGAGCAGTACGTC.

The chain uses TRBV5-1 and TRBJ2-1; the match to TRBD2 covers 11 bases. The V segment lost 4 bases and the J segment 5 bases; nucleotides outside the gene matches: 8. Germline V CDR1 and CDR2: SGHRS, YFSETQ. The CDR3 covers 16 residues. CDR3: CASSPSGTSGHNEQFF. CDR3 nucleotides: TGCGCCAGCAGCCCTTCCGGGACTAGCGGCCACAATGAGCAGTTCTTC.

This chain uses TRBV24-1 with TRBJ1-5; tentative D call: TRBD1 (5 bases). V was shortened by 3 bases and J by 0 bases, with 11 bases between the two germline ends. Germline CDR1 reads KGHDR; CDR2 reads SFDVKD. CDR3 length: 16 residues. The chain's CDR3 is CATSDASRGSNQPQHF. DNA for the CDR3: TGTGCCACCAGTGATGCTTCAAGGGGTAGCAATCAGCCCCAGCATTTT.

This CDR3 reads CASSLETSGTDTQYF. The CDR3 DNA is TGCGCCAGCAGCTTGGAAACTAGCGGCACAGATACGCAGTATTTT. The V and J genes are TRBV5-1 and TRBJ2-3; 7 nucleotides align to TRBD2. This CDR3 is built from 15 residues. V lost 0 bases, J lost 1 base, and 2 bases stayed unmatched. Per the germline V gene, CDR1 is SGHRS and CDR2 is YFSETQ.

Written as DNA, the CDR3 is TGTGCCTGGAAGGTTGGCAGGGGGCTGGCTAATGAAAAACTGTTTTTT. Translated: CAWKVGRGLANEKLFF. This sequence joins TRBV30 and TRBJ1-4, with 8 nucleotides matching TRBD1. The length of the CDR3 is 16 residues. CDR1 is GTSNPN, CDR2 SVGIG, per germline (reference sequence). V gave up 4 bases and J gave up 3 bases; unmatched junction bases: 10.

The chain employs TRBV24-1 and TRBJ2-5; TRBD1 matches 8 bases. CDR1 is KGHDR, CDR2 SFDVKD, per germline. The junction had 4 bases not matched to a gene; V was cut back by 2 bases and J by 3 bases. This CDR3 has 15 residues. CDR3 sequence: CATSDSPDREETQYF. The CDR3 region has the DNA TGTGCCACCAGTGATTCGCCGGACAGGGAAGAGACCCAGTACTTC.

The gene calls are TRBV6-6 and TRBJ2-1; 8 bases fit TRBD2. Germline V gene lookup returns CDR1 MNHNY and CDR2 SVGAGI (reference sequence). The ends lost 2 bases at V and 9 bases at J; junction bases unmatched: 3. The CDR3 is 13 amino acids. CDR3 loop: CASSYRREAEQFF. CDR3 bases: TGTGCCAGCAGTTACAGGCGGGAGGCTGAGCAGTTCTTC.

This sequence joins TRBV7-7 and TRBJ2-1, with 10 bases aligning to TRBD2. The germline CDR1 and CDR2 sequences are SSHAT and FNYEAQ (reference sequence). The CDR3 runs to 15 residues. J was trimmed by 3 bases and V by 5 bases; bases with no gene match: 4. The CDR3, as DNA: TGTGCCAGCAGCCCCGGACTAGCGGTCTACAATGAGCAGTTCTTC. Amino acids: CASSPGLAVYNEQFF. Looking up the rest from reference TRBV7-7 and TRBJ2-1 gives the full variable domain: GAGVSQSPRYKVTKRGQDVTLRCDPISSHATLYWYQQALGQGPEFLTYFNYEAQPDKSGLPSDRFSAERPEGSISTLTIQRTEQRDSAMYRCASSPGLAVYNEQFFGPGTRLTVL.

CDR3: CASSLGGQGRLAVYEQYV. In DNA, the CDR3 is TGTGCCAGCAGCTTAGGGGGTCAGGGCAGACTAGCGGTGTACGAGCAGTACGTC. The V and J genes are TRBV7-2 and TRBJ2-7; TRBD2 aligns across 9 bases. Germline lookup yields CDR1 SGHTA and CDR2 FQGNSA. V dropped 1 base and J dropped 4; count of bases not matched to a gene: 14. This CDR3 is 18 amino acids long.

This chain links TRBV3-1 (or the pseudogene TRBV3-2) with TRBJ2-1; 8 positions agree with TRBD1. The CDR3 spans 13 residues. J lost 11 bases, V lost 0 bases, and 3 bases had no gene match. CDR1 LGHDT and CDR2 YNNKEL come from the germline V gene (reference sequence). The CDR3 DNA reads as TGTGCCAGCAGCCAAGATACAGGGGGTAAGCAGTTCTTC. Protein product: CASSQDTGGKQFF.

This chain uses TRBV3-1 (or the pseudogene TRBV3-2) with TRBJ1-3; TRBD1 matches at 8 bases. This CDR3 is built from 14 residues. Germline assignment: CDR1 LGHDT and CDR2 YNNKEL (reference sequence). The V gene end was trimmed by 6 bases and the J gene end by 7 bases; junction bases not matched to a gene: 8. CDR3: CASSRGTGGNTIYF. As DNA, the CDR3 is TGTGCCAGCAGTCGAGGGACAGGCGGTAACACCATATATTTT.

The chain employs TRBV12-5 and TRBJ2-6, with a possible D match to TRBD2 (6 bases). The CDR3 is 16 amino acids. V dropped 6 bases and J dropped 1 base, with 13 bases sitting between them. The germline V gene encodes CDR1 LGHNT and CDR2 FRNRAP. The CDR3 is CASGTGVNSGANVLTF. CDR3 nucleotides: TGTGCTAGTGGGACGGGGGTGAATTCTGGGGCCAACGTCCTGACTTTC.

The chain links TRBV7-2 to TRBJ2-1, with 7 bases fitting TRBD2. CDR3 length: 13 residues. With V trimmed by 5 bases and J by 10 bases, 8 bases remained unmatched. Germline V gene data show CDR1 as SGHTA and CDR2 as FQGNSA. CDR3 nucleotides: TGTGCCAGCAGCACATCGGGACTACCGGAGCAGTTCTTC. Translating gives CASSTSGLPEQFF.

This chain connects TRBV3-1 (or the pseudogene TRBV3-2) to TRBJ1-3; D not certain. V was shortened by 6 bases and J by 0 bases, with 12 bases between the two germline ends. The CDR3 contains 15 residues. Germline loops: CDR1 LGHDT, CDR2 YNNKEL (reference sequence). The CDR3 DNA reads TGTGCCAGCAGTCCTACCGAGAGCTCTGGAAACACCATATATTTT. This encodes CASSPTESSGNTIYF.

V gene TRBV24-1 combines with J gene TRBJ2-1; 10 nucleotides agree with TRBD1. Trimming at V came to 5 bases and at J to 12 bases, leaving 12 bases not matched to a gene. The CDR3 runs 15 residues. CDR1 KGHDR and CDR2 SFDVKD come from the germline V gene. DNA of the CDR3: TGTGCCACCAGTGGTGGGGGGACAGGGGACTTGGTGCAGTTCTTC. It codes for CATSGGGTGDLVQFF.

The chain employs TRBV5-6 and TRBJ1-6, with 9 bases lining up with TRBD1. The V gene's germline CDR1 is SGHDT and CDR2 YYEEEE. Losses at the gene ends were 6 bases for V and 13 bases for J; bases not matched to a gene: 8. The CDR3 length is 13 residues. CDR3 amino acids: CASTEDRGTPLHF. The CDR3 DNA is TGTGCCAGCACTGAGGACAGGGGTACCCCCCTCCACTTT.

The gene calls are TRBV5-4 and TRBJ1-2; tentative D call: TRBD1 (5 bases). Germline loops: CDR1 SGHNT, CDR2 YYREEE (reference sequence). The CDR3 has 12 amino acids. V dropped 1 base and J dropped 6 bases, with 7 bases sitting between them. The CDR3: CASSLWGDGYTF. The CDR3 DNA reads as TGTGCCAGCAGCTTGTGGGGCGATGGCTACACCTTC.

The chain links TRBV23-1 to TRBJ2-7, with D maybe TRBD1 (6 bases). TRBV23-1 is flagged as an ORF with uncertain function. This CDR3 has 13 amino acids. Trimming pared 5 bases from V and 5 bases from J, leaving 13 bases between. The CDR3 nucleotides are TGCGCCAGCAGTTGCCAGGGGCCCCACGAGCAGTACGTC. Amino acids: CASSCQGPHEQYV.